Shown below are 30 T cell receptor beta chains from a single sample sequenced in a study of CD8+ T cells in alopecia areata. Reverse transcription of extracted RNA yielded cDNA, which provided the sequencing template. Libraries were prepared by immunoSEQ multiplex PCR; TCRdb keeps only in-frame clonotypes and omits some of them. The table lists around 86,000 clones, 70% to 85% of them singletons. Treatment noted: oral pan-JAK inhibitor, 5-10 mg twice daily. Sample: CD8+ T cells sorted from blood, taken around week 42, from a patient treated with tofacitinib. These receptors all stem from a human donor with alopecia areata.

This clone appeared a few times. The chain has TRBV30 and TRBJ2-7; TRBD1 matches 8 bases. V dropped 3 bases and J dropped 3; count of bases not matched to a gene: 4. The CDR3 runs 13 residues. Germline V gene data show CDR1 as GTSNPN and CDR2 as SVGIG (reference sequence). For the CDR3, the DNA is TGTGCCTGGAGACCGACAGGGGACTACGAGCAGTACTTC. Translated: CAWRPTGDYEQYF.

The V and J genes are TRBV6-5 and TRBJ1-2; D gene unclear. Germline CDR1 MNHEY, CDR2 SVGAGI. V was trimmed by 7 bases and J by 4 bases, leaving 16 bases between them. The CDR3 totals 14 residues. CDR3 in amino acids: CASTDPGSGYGYTF. The CDR3, as DNA: TGTGCCAGCACCGACCCCGGGAGCGGCTATGGCTACACCTTC.

The CDR3 loop reads CASSYSGGRTEAFF. The CDR3 DNA follows: TGTGCCAGCAGTTACTCGGGAGGGAGGACTGAAGCTTTCTTT. The chain combines TRBV6-5 with TRBJ1-1; no firm D call. Trimming shortened V by 0 bases and J by 5 bases, and 10 bases separated the two germline ends. The CDR3 consists of 14 residues. Germline CDR1 is MNHEY and CDR2 is SVGAGI.

V is TRBV7-7 and J is TRBJ2-3, with 8 positions matching TRBD1. Germline V lookup: CDR1 SSHAT, CDR2 FNYEAQ (reference sequence). This CDR3 has 14 residues. J was trimmed by 4 bases and V by 5 bases; bases with no gene match: 5. CDR3 nucleotides: TGTGCCAGCAGCCAGGGGGCTACAGCAGATACGCAGTATTTT. Translated, it gives CASSQGATADTQYF.

V usage is TRBV11-2 and J usage is TRBJ2-7; TRBD1 matches 10 bases. The trim removed 10 bases at V and 4 bases at J, leaving 10 bases unmatched. The CDR3 spans 14 residues. Germline V gives CDR1 SGHAT, CDR2 FQNNGV. Here the CDR3 reads CATQRGQGTYEQYF. DNA for the CDR3: TGTGCCACCCAGAGGGGACAGGGGACATACGAGCAGTACTTC. Complete variable domain (other parts from reference TRBV11-2 and TRBJ2-7): EAGVAQSPRYKIIEKRQSVAFWCNPISGHATLYWYQQILGQGPKLLIQFQNNGVVDDSQLPKDRFSAERLKGVDSTLKIQPAKLEDSAVYLCATQRGQGTYEQYFGPGTRLTVT.

This chain uses TRBV4-3 with TRBJ1-2, with unresolved D. The CDR3 length is 15 residues. Trimming removed 0 bases at V and 5 bases at J, with 13 bases between. Germline V gene lookup returns CDR1 LGHNA and CDR2 YSLEER. CDR3 residues: CASSQDRGPGYGYTF. Here the CDR3 DNA reads TGCGCCAGCAGCCAAGATCGCGGGCCAGGATATGGCTACACCTTC.

The V call is TRBV7-6, the J call TRBJ2-2; a possible D gene is TRBD1 (6 bases). CDR3 size: 16 residues. The ends were cut back, 2 bases at V and 3 bases at J, with 13 bases in the middle. Germline CDR1 is SGHVS and CDR2 is FNYEAQ. In DNA, the CDR3 is TGTGCCAGCAGCTTAACAGGACAGATACACACCGGGGAGCTGTTTTTT. Its translation is CASSLTGQIHTGELFF.

This clone was picked up many times. The V and J genes are TRBV6-6 and TRBJ1-6; D not resolved. Trimming removed 2 bases at V and 7 bases at J, with 12 bases between. Germline V gene sequence: CDR1 MNHNY, CDR2 SVGAGI (reference sequence). This CDR3 is 15 amino acids long. The CDR3 DNA is TGTGCCAGCAGTTACACAGACGGAGAGAATTCACCCCTCCACTTT. Translating gives CASSYTDGENSPLHF.

This clone was seen just once. The chain links TRBV29-1 to TRBJ1-2, with 7 bases that match TRBD1. The trim removed 7 bases at V and 6 bases at J, leaving 11 bases unmatched. Germline values: CDR1 SQVTM, CDR2 ANQGSEA. The CDR3 is 13 amino acids. CDR3 protein: CSGYAQGSHGYTF. The CDR3 DNA reads TGCAGCGGTTACGCACAGGGGAGCCATGGCTACACCTTC.

The rearrangement joins TRBV27 to TRBJ1-1; 9 bases are a match to TRBD1. The CDR3 length is 15 residues. The V segment lost 4 bases and the J segment 2 bases; nucleotides outside the gene matches: 5. Germline assignment: CDR1 MNHEY and CDR2 SMNVEV (reference sequence). CDR3 sequence: CASSSTGGSNTEAFF. In DNA form, the CDR3 reads TGTGCCAGCAGTTCTACAGGGGGCAGTAACACTGAAGCTTTCTTT.

The genes are TRBV2 and TRBJ1-2; unclear D gene. CDR3 length equals 16 residues. The germline V gene encodes CDR1 SNHLY and CDR2 FYNNEI. V lost 4 bases, J lost 3 bases, and 18 bases lay in between. The CDR3 loop reads CASSVRQTTADYGYTF. The CDR3 bases are TGTGCCAGCAGTGTTCGGCAGACAACGGCGGACTATGGCTACACCTTC.

Comments on this clone: Other DNA sequences of this sample code for an identical CDR3. The chain employs TRBV29-1 and TRBJ2-7, with D maybe TRBD2 (6 bases). Trimming removed 6 bases from V and 2 bases from J, with 17 bases in between. The germline gives CDR1 SQVTM, CDR2 ANQGSEA. The CDR3 is 14 residues long. CDR3 loop: CSVAGGTRAYEQYF. The CDR3 nucleotides read TGCAGCGTAGCCGGGGGAACGAGGGCCTACGAGCAGTACTTC.

This chain joins TRBV4-1 and TRBJ1-1; unclear D gene. Trimming stripped 0 bases from V and 1 base from J, with 6 bases between. The CDR3 totals 14 residues. Germline values: CDR1 MGHRA, CDR2 YSYEKL. The CDR3 nucleotides are TGCGCCAGCAGCCAAGACCCAGGGAACACTGAAGCTTTCTTT. Its protein product is CASSQDPGNTEAFF.

The V and J genes are TRBV2 and TRBJ1-3; the match to TRBD1 covers 9 bases. The V gene end was trimmed by 8 bases and the J gene end by 4 bases; junction bases not matched to a gene: 6. There are 14 residues in the CDR3. From germline, CDR1 is SNHLY and CDR2 FYNNEI. CDR3 region: CASLAQGAGNTIYF. CDR3 nucleotide sequence: TGTGCCAGCCTCGCACAGGGGGCAGGAAACACCATATATTTT.

The chain recombines TRBV30 with TRBJ2-3; D uncertain. Trimming removed 0 bases from V and 2 bases from J, with 6 bases in between. The CDR3 consists of 13 residues. The germline V gene encodes CDR1 GTSNPN and CDR2 SVGIG (reference sequence). The CDR3 loop reads CAWSVLHTDTQYF. As DNA, the CDR3 is TGTGCCTGGAGTGTACTCCACACAGATACGCAGTATTTT. Combining the CDR3 with reference TRBV30 and TRBJ2-3 gives the whole variable domain SQTIHQWPATLVQPVGSPLSLECTVEGTSNPNLYWYRQAAGRGLQLLFYSVGIGQISSEVPQNLSASRPQDRQFILSSKKLLLSDSGFYLCAWSVLHTDTQYFGPGTRLTVL.

CDR3 coding DNA: TGTGCCAGCAGTTTGGACGGGACAGCCACTTTCTCGGCCCAGTACTTC. Its protein product is CASSLDGTATFSAQYF. The chain is built from TRBV27 and TRBJ2-5; 7 positions agree with TRBD1. V lost 3 bases to trimming and J lost 9 bases; unmatched junction nucleotides: 16. CDR1 MNHEY and CDR2 SMNVEV come from the germline V gene (reference sequence). The CDR3 has 16 amino acids.

V usage is TRBV7-2 and J usage is TRBJ1-1; D call uncertain. The V gene's germline CDR1 is SGHTA and CDR2 FQGNSA. V gave up 1 base and J gave up 4 bases, with 7 bases separating them. CDR3 length equals 13 residues. The CDR3 nucleotides are TGTGCCAGCAGCTTAGGGGCAGGCACTGAAGCTTTCTTT. This sequence encodes CASSLGAGTEAFF. Full variable domain (rest looked up from reference TRBV7-2 and TRBJ1-1): GAGVSQSPSNKVTEKGKDVELRCDPISGHTALYWYRQSLGQGLEFLIYFQGNSAPDKSGLPSDRFSAERTGGSVSTLTIQRTQQEDSAVYLCASSLGAGTEAFFGQGTRLTVV.

The J gene is TRBJ2-7, the V gene TRBV4-1, with 8 bases aligning to TRBD1. Trimming cost V 2 bases and J 3 bases; bases outside gene matches: 6. Looked up from germline, CDR1 is MGHRA and CDR2 is YSYEKL. The CDR3 sequence is 15 residues long. The DNA of the CDR3 is TGCGCCAGCAGCCAAACCGGGACAGGAGACTACGAGCAGTACTTC. Translating gives CASSQTGTGDYEQYF.

This clone was seen once. This chain links TRBV7-8 with TRBJ1-1; D remains ambiguous. The CDR3 extends over 13 amino acids. Germline values: CDR1 SGHVS, CDR2 FQNEAQ. V was shortened by 5 bases and J by 1 base, with 8 bases between the two germline ends. CDR3 loop: CASSAFSNTEAFF. Written as DNA, the CDR3 is TGTGCCAGCAGCGCCTTTTCGAACACTGAAGCTTTCTTT.

CDR3 sequence (DNA): TGTGCCTGGAGTAGTGGACAGGGGGATCAGCCCCAGCATTTT. This encodes CAWSSGQGDQPQHF. The chain combines TRBV30 with TRBJ1-5, with 10 bases matching TRBD1. Germline CDR1 reads GTSNPN; CDR2 reads SVGIG (reference sequence). The J segment lost 5 bases and the V segment lost 2 bases, leaving 3 bases of the junction unmatched. This CDR3 has 14 amino acids.

This chain joins TRBV6-1 and TRBJ2-7; weak D call: TRBD1 (5 bases). There are 14 residues in the CDR3. CDR1 and CDR2 (germline): MNHNS, SASEGT. Trimming stripped 2 bases from V and 0 bases from J, with 8 bases between. Here the CDR3 DNA reads TGTGCCAGCAGTGAACAGGGAAGCTCCTACGAGCAGTACTTC. This codes for CASSEQGSSYEQYF.

The chain employs TRBV7-9 and TRBJ1-1; the D gene is possibly TRBD1 (6 bases). This CDR3 is 13 amino acids long. Trimming shortened V by 5 bases and J by 6 bases, and 13 bases separated the two germline ends. Germline V gene data show CDR1 as SEHNR and CDR2 as FQNEAQ (reference sequence). The CDR3 coding sequence is TGTGCCAGCAGCCACCCAGGGGAACCTGAAGCTTTCTTT. It translates to CASSHPGEPEAFF. Looking up the rest from reference TRBV7-9 and TRBJ1-1 gives the full variable domain: DTGVSQNPRHKITKRGQNVTFRCDPISEHNRLYWYRQTLGQGPEFLTYFQNEAQLEKSRLLSDRFSAERPKGSFSTLEIQRTEQGDSAMYLCASSHPGEPEAFFGQGTRLTVV.

This clone occurred a few times. The chain has TRBV7-6 and TRBJ2-2; D may be TRBD2 (6 bases). The CDR3 totals 15 residues. The germline CDR1 and CDR2 sequences are SGHVS and FNYEAQ. Trimming pared 3 bases from V and 1 base from J, leaving 9 bases between. CDR3 in amino acids: CASSLLGGNTGELFF. The DNA of the CDR3 is TGTGCCAGCAGCTTGTTGGGGGGGAACACCGGGGAGCTGTTTTTT.

The rearrangement joins TRBV4-1 to TRBJ2-2; the match to TRBD2 covers 9 bases. Germline V CDR1 and CDR2: MGHRA, YSYEKL. The J segment lost 5 bases and the V segment lost 1 base, leaving 5 bases of the junction unmatched. This CDR3 spans 16 amino acids. The CDR3 sequence is CASSQGRTSATGELFF. CDR3 bases: TGCGCCAGCAGCCAAGGTCGGACTAGCGCAACCGGGGAGCTGTTTTTT.

This rearrangement joins TRBV30 to TRBJ2-7; D unresolved. The ends were cut back, 0 bases at V and 4 bases at J, with 10 bases in the middle. CDR1 is GTSNPN, CDR2 SVGIG, per germline (reference sequence). This CDR3 has 13 residues. CDR3: CAWSVSSGYEQYF. The CDR3 nucleotides read TGTGCCTGGAGTGTCTCTTCGGGTTACGAGCAGTACTTC.

This clone was detected only a few times. V is TRBV4-1 and J is TRBJ2-7, with TRBD2 matching over 7 bases. CDR1 and CDR2 (germline): MGHRA, YSYEKL. The length of the CDR3 is 16 residues. Trimming at V came to 0 bases and at J to 0 bases, leaving 5 bases not matched to a gene. DNA for the CDR3: TGCGCCAGCAGCCAAGATTTGAGCGGGGCCTCCTACGAGCAGTACTTC. This sequence encodes CASSQDLSGASYEQYF.

The chain joins TRBV25-1 to TRBJ1-2; 8 positions match TRBD1. The V gene's germline CDR1 is MGHDK and CDR2 SYGVNS. The CDR3 has 14 residues. The J segment lost 8 bases and the V segment lost 5 bases, leaving 10 bases of the junction unmatched. The CDR3 region has the DNA TGTGCCAGCAGTTTCCGGACAGGGAACGAGGGCTACACCTTC. This translates into CASSFRTGNEGYTF.

The rearrangement joins TRBV5-6 to TRBJ2-2, with 8 bases identical to TRBD2. This CDR3 spans 15 amino acids. Trimming took 4 bases from V and 4 from J; bases not matched to a gene: 6. Per germline, CDR1 SGHDT and CDR2 YYEEEE. The CDR3 region is CASSNRGGSTGELFF. The CDR3 bases are TGTGCCAGCAGCAACCGCGGGGGGAGCACCGGGGAGCTGTTTTTT.

The chain has TRBV27 and TRBJ2-7; TRBD1 matches at 10 bases. Germline V gene sequence: CDR1 MNHEY, CDR2 SMNVEV (reference sequence). This CDR3 spans 14 amino acids. V shed 7 bases, J shed 4 bases, and the junction held 7 bases outside the gene matches. The CDR3 bases are TGTGCCAGCAAGGAGACAGGGGGCTCATACGAGCAGTACTTC. It codes for CASKETGGSYEQYF.

This rearrangement joins TRBV19 to TRBJ1-6, with D perhaps TRBD1 (5 bases). Per the germline V gene, CDR1 is LNHDA and CDR2 is SQIVND (reference sequence). V lost 8 bases and J 6 bases, leaving 5 bases between the germline ends. CDR3 length: 11 residues. CDR3 DNA sequence: TGTGCCAGTGGGACTAATTCACCCCTCCACTTT. Its translation: CASGTNSPLHF.